One sample yielded the 21 T cell receptor beta chains listed below, sequenced in a study of control samples from healthy donors and cancer patients. Libraries were prepared by immunoSEQ multiplex PCR; TCRdb keeps only in-frame clonotypes and omits some of them. The sample consists of approximately 140,000 clones, about nine tenths of them appearing once. The sample consisted of PBMCs. Receptors were obtained from a man in his fifties or sixties with head and neck cancer.

The genes are TRBV9 and TRBJ2-1, with TRBD2 identical over 8 bases. The trim removed 0 bases at V and 8 bases at J, leaving 7 bases unmatched. The CDR3 length is 15 residues. CDR1 is SGDLS, CDR2 YYNGEE, per germline. DNA of the CDR3: TGTGCCAGCAGCGTAGAAGAGCGGGAGTGGGATGAGCAGTTCTTC. Amino acids: CASSVEEREWDEQFF.

The chain uses TRBV5-5 and TRBJ1-1; TRBD1 agrees at 9 bases. CDR3 size: 14 residues. V lost 5 bases, J lost 4 bases, and 6 bases stayed unmatched. Germline V lookup: CDR1 SGHKS, CDR2 YYEKEE (reference sequence). This chain's CDR3 is CASRRGQGSTEAFF. As DNA, the CDR3 is TGTGCCAGCAGAAGGGGACAGGGAAGCACTGAAGCTTTCTTT.

Turning to this clone: This CDR3 is also generated by other DNA sequences in the sample. The chain recombines TRBV27 with TRBJ2-3; D assignment may be TRBD1 or TRBD2 (7 bases each). The CDR3 totals 13 residues. The V and J ends lost 5 bases and 6 bases respectively, with 12 bases between them. Germline V gene lookup returns CDR1 MNHEY and CDR2 SMNVEV (reference sequence). For the CDR3, the DNA is TGTGCCAGCAGTCCCCAGGGGGGGGATACGCAGTATTTT. Amino acid sequence: CASSPQGGDTQYF.

This clone was seen only once. The chain links TRBV6-5 to TRBJ1-1; D gene uncertain. This CDR3 contains 14 residues. The germline gives CDR1 MNHEY, CDR2 SVGAGI. The V and J ends lost 6 bases and 1 base respectively, with 12 bases between them. The CDR3 is CASRRASKNTEAFF. For the CDR3, the DNA is TGTGCCAGCAGGCGTGCGTCTAAGAACACTGAAGCTTTCTTT.

The chain uses TRBV3-1 (or the pseudogene TRBV3-2) and TRBJ2-7; 9 bases map to TRBD2. This CDR3 is 15 amino acids long. V shed 1 base and J 1 base; nucleotides not matched to a gene: 2. Germline values: CDR1 LGHDT, CDR2 YNNKEL (reference sequence). DNA for the CDR3: TGTGCCAGCAGCCAAGGACTAGCGGTTTCCTACGAGCAGTACTTC. This sequence encodes CASSQGLAVSYEQYF.

This clone appeared once. The chain recombines TRBV16 with TRBJ1-1; tentative D call: TRBD1 (5 bases). Germline assignment: CDR1 KGHSY and CDR2 FQNENV. The CDR3 has 16 residues. Trimming cost V 0 bases and J 1 base, with 12 bases left between them. The CDR3 DNA reads TGTGCCAGCAGCCAATCCGGACACCTAGGGAACACTGAAGCTTTCTTT. Its protein is CASSQSGHLGNTEAFF.

The rearrangement joins TRBV28 to TRBJ1-1, with D maybe TRBD1 (5 bases). Trimming removed 11 bases at V and 0 bases at J, with 13 bases between. CDR3 length: 13 residues. Germline loops: CDR1 MDHEN, CDR2 SYDVKM. This CDR3 is CAGKDSMNTEAFF. In DNA, the CDR3 is TGTGCCGGAAAAGACAGCATGAACACTGAAGCTTTCTTT.

A remark on this clone: At the DNA level, this CDR3 is encoded by other sequences in the same sample as well. The V and J genes are TRBV18 and TRBJ2-7; D unclear. The CDR3 is 13 residues long. V was pared by 0 bases and J by 2 bases, with 5 bases between. Germline V gives CDR1 KGHSH, CDR2 LQKENI. For the CDR3, the DNA is TGTGCCAGCTCACCACCACTAACCTACGAGCAGTACTTC. This translates into CASSPPLTYEQYF.

The chain links TRBV9 to TRBJ1-1, with no clear D. Germline V gene lookup returns CDR1 SGDLS and CDR2 YYNGEE. CDR3 length: 13 residues. V lost 1 base to trimming and J lost 7 bases, with 11 bases between them. The CDR3 DNA sequence: TGTGCCAGCAGCGTATCACCGCCGGGTGAAGCTTTCTTT. Translating it yields CASSVSPPGEAFF.

V is TRBV30 and J is TRBJ2-2; D may match TRBD1 or TRBD2 (5 bases each). The CDR3 has 14 residues. Trimming shortened V by 0 bases and J by 4 bases, and 9 bases separated the two germline ends. From germline, CDR1 is GTSNPN and CDR2 SVGIG (reference sequence). CDR3 nucleotide sequence: TGTGCCTGGAGTGTCGGGGCGGGCACCGGGGAGCTGTTTTTT. As protein: CAWSVGAGTGELFF. The full variable domain, its missing parts supplied by reference TRBV30 and TRBJ2-2, is SQTIHQWPATLVQPVGSPLSLECTVEGTSNPNLYWYRQAAGRGLQLLFYSVGIGQISSEVPQNLSASRPQDRQFILSSKKLLLSDSGFYLCAWSVGAGTGELFFGEGSRLTVL.

V is TRBV5-1 and J is TRBJ1-2; 8 bases are a match to TRBD1. Losses at the gene ends were 4 bases for V and 1 base for J; bases not matched to a gene: 3. Germline V gene sequence: CDR1 SGHRS, CDR2 YFSETQ. This CDR3 contains 14 residues. CDR3 in amino acids: CASSPGQGNYGYTF. In DNA, the CDR3 is TGCGCCAGCAGCCCTGGACAGGGTAACTATGGCTACACCTTC. Variable domain in full (rest from reference TRBV5-1 and TRBJ1-2): KAGVTQTPRYLIKTRGQQVTLSCSPISGHRSVSWYQQTPGQGLQFLFEYFSETQRNKGNFPGRFSGRQFSNSRSEMNVSTLELGDSALYLCASSPGQGNYGYTFGSGTRLTVV.

The chain combines TRBV27 with TRBJ2-7, with 7 nucleotides matching TRBD2. CDR1 and CDR2 from the germline V gene are MNHEY and SMNVEV (reference sequence). There are 15 residues in the CDR3. The V segment lost 5 bases and the J segment 5 bases; nucleotides outside the gene matches: 12. The CDR3 region has the DNA TGTGCCAGCAGTCCAACGACTAGCTTTACCGACGAGCAGTACTTC. Protein sequence: CASSPTTSFTDEQYF.

This clone appeared a single time. The chain couples TRBV5-4 to TRBJ2-1, with D possibly called TRBD1 or TRBD2 (5 bases each). Trimming stripped 4 bases from V and 8 bases from J, with 13 bases between. Per germline, CDR1 SGHNT and CDR2 YYREEE (reference sequence). The CDR3 extends over 13 amino acids. Here the CDR3 DNA reads TGTGCCAGCAGCAACCCCGGGGCGGATGAGCAGTTCTTC. This sequence encodes CASSNPGADEQFF.

This rearrangement joins TRBV4-2 to TRBJ2-5, with D perhaps matching TRBD1 (5 bases). From germline, CDR1 is LGHNA and CDR2 YNFKEQ. The CDR3 is 15 residues long. The V and J ends lost 2 bases and 5 bases respectively, with 15 bases between them. The CDR3 here is CASSQLGAEVETQYF. For the CDR3, the DNA is TGTGCCAGCAGCCAACTTGGGGCCGAGGTTGAGACCCAGTACTTC.

The V gene is TRBV3-1 (or the pseudogene TRBV3-2), the J gene TRBJ2-1, with D maybe TRBD2 (7 bases). The V end was cut by 4 bases, the J end by 2 bases, with 12 bases between. CDR3 length: 15 amino acids. Germline-derived CDR1 and CDR2 are LGHDT and YNNKEL (reference sequence). CDR3 nucleotide sequence: TGTGCCAGCAGCCGGGGGGGGCGTACCTACAATGAGCAGTTCTTC. Translation: CASSRGGRTYNEQFF.

The rearrangement links TRBV29-1 to TRBJ2-7; D is unclear. Looked up from germline, CDR1 is SQVTM and CDR2 is ANQGSEA. V lost 5 bases and J lost 3, with 17 bases in between. The CDR3 is 14 amino acids. CDR3 residues: CSVLVRDLSYEQYF. The CDR3, as DNA: TGCAGCGTTCTGGTCCGTGACTTGAGCTACGAGCAGTACTTC.

This chain connects TRBV7-3 to TRBJ2-1; TRBD1 aligns across 7 bases. In germline, CDR1 is SGHTA, CDR2 FQGTGA. The V segment lost 5 bases and the J segment 5 bases; nucleotides outside the gene matches: 6. The CDR3 length is 14 residues. The CDR3 nucleotides read TGTGCCAGCAGCATAGGGACAGCGAACAATGAGCAGTTCTTC. It translates to CASSIGTANNEQFF.

The chain carries TRBV19 and TRBJ1-5; the D gene is possibly TRBD1 (5 bases). The CDR3 has 15 amino acids. V lost 6 bases and J 4 bases, leaving 16 bases between the germline ends. Germline loops: CDR1 LNHDA, CDR2 SQIVND (reference sequence). The chain's CDR3 is CASRYIWGGNQPQHF. The DNA of the CDR3 is TGTGCCAGTAGGTATATCTGGGGGGGAAATCAGCCCCAGCATTTT.

V is TRBV12-3 or TRBV12-4 and J is TRBJ2-3; D remains ambiguous. There are 12 residues in the CDR3. V was trimmed by 4 bases and J by 2 bases, leaving 4 bases between them. CDR3 amino acids: CASSWVTDTQYF. The CDR3 coding sequence is TGTGCCAGCAGTTGGGTCACAGATACGCAGTATTTT.

CDR3 in amino acids: CASSQNPDTQYF. CDR3 in DNA: TGTGCCAGCAGCCAAAACCCAGATACGCAGTATTTT. The chain recombines TRBV14 with TRBJ2-3; no clear D gene. Per the germline V gene, CDR1 is SGHDN and CDR2 is FVKESK. Trimming pared 2 bases from V and 4 bases from J, leaving 4 bases between. CDR3 length: 12 amino acids. Full variable domain (rest looked up from reference TRBV14 and TRBJ2-3): EAGVTQFPSHSVIEKGQTVTLRCDPISGHDNLYWYRRVMGKEIKFLLHFVKESKQDESGMPNNRFLAERTGGTYSTLKVQPAELEDSGVYFCASSQNPDTQYFGPGTRLTVL.

The chain uses TRBV7-6 and TRBJ1-3, with 7 bases matching TRBD1. Trimming took 0 bases from V and 1 from J; bases not matched to a gene: 0. This CDR3 is 15 amino acids long. The germline CDR1 and CDR2 sequences are SGHVS and FNYEAQ. CDR3: CASSLATGSGNTIYF. CDR3 DNA sequence: TGTGCCAGCAGCTTAGCGACAGGGTCTGGAAACACCATATATTTT.